The 5 T cell receptor beta chains listed next were all sequenced from one sample in a study of neoadjuvant anti-PD-1 for oral cavity cancer. Time point of the sample: after neoadjuvant nivolumab, at surgical resection. Repertoires were generated with immunoSEQ multiplex PCR, while TCRdb's copy carries only in-frame clones and drops some. Of tens of thousands of clones listed, 77% are singletons. Specimen: PBMCs, collected after nivolumab (anti-PD-1) treatment. Receptors originate from a person aged 35-79 years with oral cavity squamous cell carcinoma.

This clone appeared a few times. The chain is built from TRBV18 and TRBJ2-2; perhaps TRBD1 as D (6 bases). The CDR3 contains 16 residues. Per germline, CDR1 KGHSH and CDR2 LQKENI. V lost 0 bases to trimming and J lost 2 bases, with 10 bases between them. CDR3: CASSPPHRANTGELFF. CDR3 sequence (DNA): TGTGCCAGCTCACCACCCCACAGGGCTAACACCGGGGAGCTGTTTTTT. Based on the CDR3 plus reference TRBV18 and TRBJ2-2, the full variable domain is NAGVMQNPRHLVRRRGQEARLRCSPMKGHSHVYWYRQLPEEGLKFMVYLQKENIIDESGMPKERFSAEFPKEGPSILRIQQVVRGDSAAYFCASSPPHRANTGELFFGEGSRLTVL.

This clone was observed a handful of times. This CDR3 reads CASSLGGYAGEQFF. The CDR3 DNA reads as TGTGCCAGCAGCCTCGGGGGGTATGCGGGCGAGCAGTTCTTC. The chain links TRBV27 to TRBJ2-1, with TRBD2 identical over 7 bases. V gave up 6 bases and J gave up 10 bases; unmatched junction bases: 12. Germline V CDR1 and CDR2: MNHEY, SMNVEV (reference sequence). The CDR3 has 14 residues.

The chain joins TRBV2 to TRBJ1-5, with a possible D match to TRBD1 (6 bases). Germline CDR1 SNHLY, CDR2 FYNNEI. Trimming took off 5 bases at V and 1 base at J, with 9 bases between the two ends. The CDR3 spans 14 residues. Here the CDR3 reads CASSRDTSNQPQHF. The CDR3 bases are TGTGCCAGCAGTCGGGACACAAGCAATCAGCCCCAGCATTTT.

The chain combines TRBV29-1 with TRBJ2-3; 12 positions agree with TRBD2. Germline-derived CDR1 and CDR2 are SQVTM and ANQGSEA. Trimming took 5 bases from V and 6 from J; bases not matched to a gene: 9. The CDR3 is 15 residues long. The CDR3 loop is CSVSRTSGTLDTQYF. DNA for the CDR3: TGCAGCGTTAGTCGGACTAGCGGGACTCTGGATACGCAGTATTTT.

As to this clone: Different DNA sequences within this sample yield the same CDR3. The gene calls are TRBV5-5 and TRBJ1-1; no clear D gene. The ends were cut back, 2 bases at V and 0 bases at J, with 5 bases in the middle. CDR1 is SGHKS and CDR2 is YYEKEE in the germline V gene (reference sequence). This CDR3 is 13 amino acids long. CDR3 region: CASSFAVNTEAFF. CDR3 coding DNA: TGTGCCAGCAGCTTCGCGGTGAACACTGAAGCTTTCTTT.